The clone carrying this T cell receptor (beta chain) was seen ten or more times. These data originate in a study of T cells in Graves' hyperthyroidism and ophthalmopathy. The CDR3 runs to 14 residues. V shed 1 base and J shed 8 bases, with 14 bases lying between them. The germline V gene has CDR1 LGHDT and CDR2 YNNKEL (reference sequence). Amplified TCR beta CDR3 regions derived from RNA transcripts. First-round RT-PCR targeting the TCR CDR3 was performed with the HTBI primer set. Using its own MiXCR run on the multiplex PCR reads, TCRdb lists one record per CDR3 protein. The sample consists of 550,000 to 600,000 distinct CDR3 sequences, approximately 16% of them appearing once. Exclusion criteria comprised uncontrolled infection, other autoimmune disease, pregnancy or lactation.

The sequencing input was blood. The V call is TRBV3-1, the J call TRBJ1-1; a weak D match, TRBD1 (5 bases). The source is a woman younger than 35 with Graves' hyperthyroidism. DNA for the CDR3: TGTGCCAGCAGCCAAGTGAGGCAGGGAACGGAAGCTTTCTTT. This translates into CASSQVRQGTEAFF.